This T cell receptor (beta chain) was captured in a study of T cell responses to AZD1222 COVID-19 vaccine. About the research overall: Second-dose intervals of approximately 4 or approximately 12 weeks were pooled. Points from the study as a whole: There were vaccine-associated CD4 TCRs across spike, dominant at 160-218 and 743-854. The donor group comprised mostly white British people and more females; the analysis possibly underestimated clonal diversity.

V lost 8 bases, J lost 2 bases, and 9 bases stayed unmatched. In germline, CDR1 is ENHRY, CDR2 SYGVKD. The CDR3 covers 15 residues. Notes on this clone: Its matching antigen is unknown.

Profiling relied on immunoSEQ multiplex PCR, and the TCRdb table lists in-frame clones only, not all of them. The sample includes 75,000 to 100,000 clones, roughly 90% of them seen just once. The receptor was derived from an adult in good health. The rearrangement links TRBV10-3 to TRBJ2-7; 10 positions agree with TRBD1. The material was peripheral blood, obtained on day 0 of AZD1222 vaccination. CDR3: CAIGDRTGGTYEQYF. The DNA for the CDR3 is TGTGCCATCGGGGATAGGACAGGGGGGACCTACGAGCAGTACTTC.